The 5 T cell receptor beta chains below all came from one sample that was sequenced in a study of blood T cell repertoires in COVID-19. Data came from immunoSEQ multiplex PCR; TCRdb stores just in-frame clones and leaves some out. Here the sample spans 170,000 or so clones, about 87% being singletons. Material: peripheral blood. Every receptor here comes from a man in his 60s with COVID-19, enrolled during active disease.

The chain recombines TRBV6-2 or TRBV6-3 with TRBJ2-7, with 10 nucleotides matching TRBD1. V was pared by 1 base and J by 7 bases, with 10 bases of the junction left unmatched. This CDR3 is 16 amino acids long. Looked up from germline, CDR1 is MNHEY and CDR2 is SVGEGT. CDR3 sequence (DNA): TGTGCCAGCAGTTACTACCCCTCTGGACAGGGGGTTGAGCAGTACTTC. This gives the protein CASSYYPSGQGVEQYF.

This chain joins TRBV7-2 and TRBJ2-1; 10 bases are shared with TRBD2. The ends lost 3 bases at V and 4 bases at J; junction bases unmatched: 3. From germline, CDR1 is SGHTA and CDR2 FQGNSA. The CDR3 is 15 amino acids. The CDR3 loop reads CASSFSGRKYNEQFF. As DNA, the CDR3 is TGTGCCAGCAGCTTTAGCGGGAGGAAATACAATGAGCAGTTCTTC. The entire variable domain, with the rest obtained from reference TRBV7-2 and TRBJ2-1, is as follows: GAGVSQSPSNKVTEKGKDVELRCDPISGHTALYWYRQSLGQGLEFLIYFQGNSAPDKSGLPSDRFSAERTGGSVSTLTIQRTQQEDSAVYLCASSFSGRKYNEQFFGPGTRLTVL.

The V call is TRBV6-2 or TRBV6-3, the J call TRBJ2-7; TRBD1 might be the D (5 bases). Trimming took off 5 bases at V and 3 bases at J, with 14 bases between the two ends. The germline V gene encodes CDR1 MNHEY and CDR2 SVGEGT. The CDR3 loop spans 14 amino acids. As DNA, the CDR3 is TGTGCCAGCAGTGCCCCGACAGTAGGCTACGAGCAGTACTTC. Protein product: CASSAPTVGYEQYF.

This rearrangement joins TRBV7-6 to TRBJ2-5; tentative D call: TRBD1 (6 bases). CDR1 and CDR2 (germline): SGHVS, FNYEAQ. Trimming removed 7 bases at V and 7 bases at J, with 19 bases between. The CDR3 totals 14 residues. This CDR3 is CASNTLQGYGTQYF. For the CDR3, the DNA is TGTGCCAGCAACACACTACAGGGTTATGGGACCCAGTACTTC.

The chain carries TRBV6-6 and TRBJ1-5; the match to TRBD1 covers 7 bases. CDR3 length: 14 amino acids. Per germline, CDR1 MNHNY and CDR2 SVGAGI (reference sequence). With 9 bases clipped from V and 0 bases from J, the junction kept 5 bases outside the gene matches. The CDR3 loop reads CASSGQTSNQPQHF. In nucleotides, the CDR3 is TGTGCCAGTTCGGGACAGACTAGCAATCAGCCCCAGCATTTT.